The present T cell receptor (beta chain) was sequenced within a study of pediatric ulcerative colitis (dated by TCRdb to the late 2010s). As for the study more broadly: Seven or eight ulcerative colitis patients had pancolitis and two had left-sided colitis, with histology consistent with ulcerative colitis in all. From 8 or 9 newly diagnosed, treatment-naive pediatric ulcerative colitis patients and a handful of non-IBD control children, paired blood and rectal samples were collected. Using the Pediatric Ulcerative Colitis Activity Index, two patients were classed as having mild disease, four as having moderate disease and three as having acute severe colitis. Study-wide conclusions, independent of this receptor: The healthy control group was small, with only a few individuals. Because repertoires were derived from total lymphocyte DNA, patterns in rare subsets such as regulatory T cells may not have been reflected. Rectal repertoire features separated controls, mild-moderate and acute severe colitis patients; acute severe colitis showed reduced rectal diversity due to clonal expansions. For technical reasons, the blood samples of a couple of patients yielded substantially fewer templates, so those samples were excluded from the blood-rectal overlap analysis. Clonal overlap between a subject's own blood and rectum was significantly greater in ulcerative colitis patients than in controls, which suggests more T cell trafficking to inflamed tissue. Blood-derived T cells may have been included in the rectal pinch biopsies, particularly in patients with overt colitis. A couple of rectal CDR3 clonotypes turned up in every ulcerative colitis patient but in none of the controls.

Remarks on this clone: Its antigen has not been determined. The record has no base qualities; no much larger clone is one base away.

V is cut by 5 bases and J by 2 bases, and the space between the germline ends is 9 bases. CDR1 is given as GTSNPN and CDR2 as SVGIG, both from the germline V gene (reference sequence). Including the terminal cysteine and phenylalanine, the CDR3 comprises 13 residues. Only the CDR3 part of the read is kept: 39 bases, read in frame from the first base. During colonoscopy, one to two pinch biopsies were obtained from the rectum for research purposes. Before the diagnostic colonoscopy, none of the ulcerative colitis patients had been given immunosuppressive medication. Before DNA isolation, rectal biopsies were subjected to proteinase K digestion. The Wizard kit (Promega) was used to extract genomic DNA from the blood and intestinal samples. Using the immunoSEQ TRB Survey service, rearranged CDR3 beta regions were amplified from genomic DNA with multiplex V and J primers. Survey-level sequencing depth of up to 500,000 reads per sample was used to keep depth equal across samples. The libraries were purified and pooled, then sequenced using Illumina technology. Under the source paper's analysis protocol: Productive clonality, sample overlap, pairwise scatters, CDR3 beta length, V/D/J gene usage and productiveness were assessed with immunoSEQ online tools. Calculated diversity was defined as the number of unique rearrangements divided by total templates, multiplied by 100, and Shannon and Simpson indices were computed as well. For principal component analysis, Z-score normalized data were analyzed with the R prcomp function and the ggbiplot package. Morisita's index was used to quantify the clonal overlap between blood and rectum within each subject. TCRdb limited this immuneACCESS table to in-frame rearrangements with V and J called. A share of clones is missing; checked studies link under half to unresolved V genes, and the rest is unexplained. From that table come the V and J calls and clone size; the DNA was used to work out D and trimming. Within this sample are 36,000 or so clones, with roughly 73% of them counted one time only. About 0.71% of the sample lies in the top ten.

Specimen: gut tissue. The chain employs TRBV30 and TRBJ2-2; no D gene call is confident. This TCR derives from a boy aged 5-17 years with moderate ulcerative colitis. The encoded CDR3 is CAWRGRNTGELFF. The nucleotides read TGTGCCTGGCGTGGCAGAAACACCGGGGAGCTGTTTTTT.